These 25 T cell receptor beta chains share one sample of origin, sequenced in a study of blood T cell repertoires in COVID-19. The assay was immunoSEQ multiplex PCR, and TCRdb's table has in-frame clones only and misses some. The sample gives tens of thousands of clones, 75% to 80% of which show up once; over 2% is in the top ten. The sample taken for sequencing was peripheral blood. The source is a man aged 70 or older with COVID-19, enrolled during active disease.

A few counts support this clone. The chain recombines TRBV5-4 with TRBJ2-7; TRBD1 is a possible D gene (5 bases). The V and J ends lost 4 bases and 5 bases respectively, with 16 bases between them. This CDR3 has 14 amino acids. Germline assignment: CDR1 SGHNT and CDR2 YYREEE (reference sequence). Here the CDR3 DNA reads TGTGCCAGCAGCCCCCAGTCAACCAGGGACGAGCAGTACTTC. It encodes CASSPQSTRDEQYF.

The rearrangement links TRBV10-3 to TRBJ2-7; 8 bases are a match to TRBD2. The germline CDR1 and CDR2 sequences are ENHRY and SYGVKD. This CDR3 contains 14 residues. Losses at the gene ends were 2 bases for V and 6 bases for J; bases not matched to a gene: 6. The chain's CDR3 is CAISEREGIGEQYF. DNA of the CDR3: TGTGCCATCAGTGAGCGGGAGGGAATAGGCGAGCAGTACTTC.

For this clone: The junction departs from germline at one end; a sequencing error may be responsible. The chain joins TRBV7-7 to TRBJ2-2; 7 positions agree with TRBD1. CDR3 size: 16 residues. Germline V gives CDR1 SSHAT, CDR2 FNYEAQ (reference sequence). CDR3 sequence reads: CASSSRDSGNTGELFF. CDR3 nucleotides: TGTGCTAGCAGCTCCCGGGACAGCGGAAACACCGGGGAGCTGTTTTTT. The variable domain in full, with the rest retrieved from reference TRBV7-7 and TRBJ2-2, is GAGVSQSPRYKVTKRGQDVTLRCDPISSHATLYWYQQALGQGPEFLTYFNYEAQPDKSGLPSDRFSAERPEGSISTLTIQRTEQRDSAMYRCASSSRDSGNTGELFFGEGSRLTVL.

Sample share makes this clone medium-sized. DNA for the CDR3: TGTGCCAGCAGCCAAGAACACGGGCGCGGGCAGCCCCAGCATTTT. The encoded protein is CASSQEHGRGQPQHF. The V gene is TRBV4-2, the J gene TRBJ1-5; D gene uncertain. Germline V gene data show CDR1 as LGHNA and CDR2 as YNFKEQ. The CDR3 runs 15 residues. V was shortened by 0 bases and J by 7 bases, with 13 bases between the two germline ends.

This rearrangement joins TRBV30 to TRBJ1-5; 7 bases align to TRBD1. Germline CDR1 reads GTSNPN; CDR2 reads SVGIG (reference sequence). J was trimmed by 4 bases and V by 2 bases; bases with no gene match: 8. The CDR3 runs to 15 residues. The CDR3 is CAWSTSGQINQPQHF. DNA of the CDR3: TGTGCCTGGAGTACCTCGGGACAGATAAATCAGCCCCAGCATTTT.

The rearrangement links TRBV11-1 to TRBJ2-1; TRBD1 agrees at 7 bases. The J segment lost 3 bases and the V segment lost 3 bases, leaving 5 bases of the junction unmatched. Germline lookup yields CDR1 SGHAT and CDR2 FQDESV (reference sequence). The length of the CDR3 is 15 residues. The DNA for the CDR3 is TGTGCCAGCAGCTTCAGGGGACAGATCTACAATGAGCAGTTCTTC. Protein product: CASSFRGQIYNEQFF.

This clone was counted a few times. The CDR3 region is CATRIRSGSNQPQHF. DNA of the CDR3: TGTGCCACCAGAATCAGGTCTGGGAGCAATCAGCCCCAGCATTTT. The gene calls are TRBV7-2 and TRBJ1-5; D gene unclear. Germline assignment: CDR1 SGHTA and CDR2 FQGNSA. V lost 10 bases, J lost 1 base, and 17 bases lay in between. The CDR3 spans 15 residues.

The rearrangement joins TRBV7-2 to TRBJ1-2; D may be TRBD1 (5 bases). The V gene's germline CDR1 is SGHTA and CDR2 FQGNSA. CDR3 size: 16 residues. Deletions cut 1 base from V and 2 bases from J, with 14 bases between. CDR3 loop: CASSLVGAGLNYGYTF. The DNA of the CDR3 is TGTGCCAGCAGCTTAGTGGGTGCAGGGCTAAACTATGGCTACACCTTC.

This clone is a singleton in its sample. The rearrangement links TRBV6-2 or TRBV6-3 to TRBJ2-2; 9 bases fit TRBD1. Germline lookup yields CDR1 MNHEY and CDR2 SVGEGT. The trim removed 6 bases at V and 5 bases at J, leaving 10 bases unmatched. The CDR3 runs 16 residues. The CDR3 protein is CASSGTGTGKTGELFF. The CDR3 bases are TGTGCCAGCAGCGGAACCGGGACAGGGAAGACCGGGGAGCTGTTTTTT.

J is TRBJ2-7 and V is TRBV18; 8 positions agree with TRBD1. Per germline, CDR1 KGHSH and CDR2 LQKENI. Unmatched junction bases numbered 2, after V lost 0 bases and J lost 1 base. The CDR3 extends over 15 amino acids. CDR3: CASSPPNRGSYEQYF. CDR3 DNA: TGTGCCAGCTCACCACCGAACAGGGGGTCCTACGAGCAGTACTTC.

DNA for the CDR3: TGTGCCAGCAGAAGACCTACAGGGTACTATGGCTACACCTTC. As protein: CASRRPTGYYGYTF. The genes are TRBV6-5 and TRBJ1-2, with a possible D match to TRBD1 (6 bases). Looked up from germline, CDR1 is MNHEY and CDR2 is SVGAGI. The CDR3 is made up of 14 amino acids. Between the trimmed V and J ends, which lost 6 bases and 3 bases, there was a span of 14 bases.

The rearrangement uses TRBV5-1 and TRBJ2-1; 8 bases match TRBD2. The CDR3 has 17 amino acids. Germline CDR1 reads SGHRS; CDR2 reads YFSETQ. Trimming removed 6 bases from V and 7 bases from J; junction bases left unmatched: 18. As DNA, the CDR3 is TGCGCCAGCAAACCCGCCCCTGGGCGGGAGGTAGGGAATGAGCAGTTCTTC. Protein sequence: CASKPAPGREVGNEQFF.

The chain couples TRBV19 to TRBJ1-2; 8 nucleotides align to TRBD1. Germline V gene lookup returns CDR1 LNHDA and CDR2 SQIVND (reference sequence). With 8 bases clipped from V and 3 bases from J, the junction kept 8 bases outside the gene matches. The CDR3 is 14 amino acids. This chain's CDR3 is CASGGTGGDYGYTF. Written as DNA, the CDR3 is TGTGCCAGTGGGGGCACAGGGGGAGACTATGGCTACACCTTC.

This clone was seen more than once but under ten times. This chain uses TRBV7-3 with TRBJ2-3; D possibly corresponds to TRBD2 (6 bases). The CDR3 is made up of 15 amino acids. The V end was cut by 5 bases, the J end by 4 bases, with 16 bases between. Germline-derived CDR1 and CDR2 are SGHTA and FQGTGA. The CDR3, as DNA: TGTGCCAGCAGCCCCCTGGGCGGGGCCTCAGATACGCAGTATTTT. Protein: CASSPLGGASDTQYF.

The chain joins TRBV9 to TRBJ1-1; 7 bases match TRBD1. Germline-derived CDR1 and CDR2 are SGDLS and YYNGEE. Trimming took 3 bases from V and 2 from J; bases not matched to a gene: 1. The CDR3 is made up of 13 amino acids. The CDR3 spells CASSEGANTEAFF. CDR3 in DNA: TGTGCCAGCAGCGAGGGGGCCAACACTGAAGCTTTCTTT.

The rearrangement links TRBV5-4 to TRBJ2-2; TRBD2 aligns across 10 bases. The CDR3 loop spans 17 amino acids. J was trimmed by 5 bases and V by 0 bases; bases with no gene match: 7. In germline, CDR1 is SGHNT, CDR2 YYREEE (reference sequence). The CDR3 loop is CASSLGGAGGRTGELFF. The CDR3 region has the DNA TGTGCCAGCAGCTTGGGTGGAGCGGGAGGGCGGACCGGGGAGCTGTTTTTT.

In its sample, this clone was seen once. The CDR3 here is CASGQTSSYNEQFF. The CDR3 DNA follows: TGCGCCAGTGGACAAACTTCCTCCTACAATGAGCAGTTCTTC. The chain couples TRBV10-2 to TRBJ2-1; D is possibly TRBD1 (5 bases). V lost 9 bases, J lost 0 bases, and 12 bases lay in between. Germline CDR1 is WSHSY and CDR2 is SAAADI. The CDR3 consists of 14 residues.

The chain is built from TRBV18 and TRBJ1-1; 11 bases line up with TRBD1. Trimming took 4 bases from V and 0 from J; bases not matched to a gene: 7. Germline-derived CDR1 and CDR2 are KGHSH and LQKENI. The CDR3 has 17 amino acids. This CDR3 reads CASSRGTGGSMNTEAFF. Written as DNA, the CDR3 is TGTGCCAGCTCACGCGGGACAGGGGGTTCGATGAACACTGAAGCTTTCTTT. Variable domain in full (rest from reference TRBV18 and TRBJ1-1): NAGVMQNPRHLVRRRGQEARLRCSPMKGHSHVYWYRQLPEEGLKFMVYLQKENIIDESGMPKERFSAEFPKEGPSILRIQQVVRGDSAAYFCASSRGTGGSMNTEAFFGQGTRLTVV.

This clone was picked up a small number of times. This chain connects TRBV4-2 to TRBJ2-7; 8 nucleotides line up with TRBD2. CDR3 size: 13 residues. J lost 5 bases, V lost 4 bases, and 4 bases had no gene match. In germline, CDR1 is LGHNA, CDR2 YNFKEQ. The CDR3 here is CASSRGTSNEQYF. CDR3 sequence (DNA): TGTGCCAGCAGCCGAGGGACTAGTAACGAGCAGTACTTC.

The count of this clone is one. DNA of the CDR3: TGTGCCAGCAGCTCCCAGGGACAGGGCTACACTGAAGCTTTCTTT. As protein: CASSSQGQGYTEAFF. The chain carries TRBV5-4 and TRBJ1-1; 9 bases line up with TRBD1. The CDR3 runs to 15 residues. CDR1 is SGHNT and CDR2 is YYREEE in the germline V gene (reference sequence). Trimming at V came to 3 bases and at J to 3 bases, leaving 6 bases not matched to a gene.

V is TRBV4-2 and J is TRBJ2-7, with TRBD2 matching over 7 bases. This CDR3 is 16 amino acids long. J was trimmed by 6 bases and V by 1 base; bases with no gene match: 12. Per the germline V gene, CDR1 is LGHNA and CDR2 is YNFKEQ. The DNA for the CDR3 is TGTGCCAGCAGCCAAGGAACTGGACTAGTGCTCGGCGAGCAGTACTTC. Its protein product is CASSQGTGLVLGEQYF.

DNA for the CDR3: TGTGCCAGCAGCGTAGAGGACAGGACTTACTATGGCTACACCTTC. Protein: CASSVEDRTYYGYTF. The chain employs TRBV9 and TRBJ1-2, with 7 bases identical to TRBD1. Germline CDR1 and CDR2: SGDLS and YYNGEE. The CDR3 contains 15 residues. Losses at the gene ends were 0 bases for V and 3 bases for J; bases not matched to a gene: 5.

This clone was detected a few times. This chain uses TRBV9 with TRBJ1-2; possibly TRBD1 for D (5 bases). The CDR3 contains 15 residues. Trimming removed 4 bases from V and 2 bases from J, with 15 bases in between. CDR1 and CDR2 from the germline V gene are SGDLS and YYNGEE. This chain's CDR3 is CASSPRQSNNYGYTF. The DNA of the CDR3 is TGTGCCAGCAGCCCCCGACAGTCAAACAACTATGGCTACACCTTC. The full variable domain, rest sourced from reference TRBV9 and TRBJ1-2, is DSGVTQTPKHLITATGQRVTLRCSPRSGDLSVYWYQQSLDQGLQFLIQYYNGEERAKGNILERFSAQQFPDLHSELNLSSLELGDSALYFCASSPRQSNNYGYTFGSGTRLTVV.

V gene TRBV7-9 combines with J gene TRBJ2-7, with D tentatively TRBD2 (6 bases). The ends were cut back, 4 bases at V and 1 base at J, with 8 bases in the middle. The CDR3 is 13 amino acids. Germline CDR1 reads SEHNR; CDR2 reads FQNEAQ (reference sequence). The CDR3 spells CASSSRGSYEQYF. CDR3 DNA sequence: TGTGCCAGCAGCTCTCGGGGGTCCTACGAGCAGTACTTC.

The chain joins TRBV7-2 to TRBJ1-5, with D uncertain. CDR3 length: 15 residues. Deletions cut 3 bases from V and 0 bases from J, with 9 bases between. Germline V gives CDR1 SGHTA, CDR2 FQGNSA. CDR3: CASSLYGNSNQPQHF. The CDR3 DNA reads as TGTGCCAGCAGCTTGTACGGGAATAGCAATCAGCCCCAGCATTTT.